The entry that follows covers one T cell receptor beta chain sequence. One end of the junction does not line up with germline, which may come from a read error. This specimen belongs to a study of T cells in Graves' hyperthyroidism and ophthalmopathy. Germline assignment: CDR1 MGHDK and CDR2 SYGVNS. The CDR3 covers 14 residues. The investigators amplified TCR beta CDR3 regions from RNA transcripts. A first-round RT-PCR of the TCR CDR3 used the HTBI primer set. TCRdb re-derived calls from the multiplex PCR reads in MiXCR, one entry per CDR3 protein. Seen here are about 560,000 distinct CDR3 sequences, 16% observed once, and the top ten hold 15% to 20%.

Sequenced material: blood. The chain carries TRBV25-1 and TRBJ1-1; D gene ambiguous. This TCR derives from a woman in her late teens or twenties with Graves' hyperthyroidism. As DNA, the CDR3 is TGTGCCTGCAGTGATTCCGCTGTACACACTGAAGCTTTCTTT. Protein: CACSDSAVHTEAFF.